A selection of T cell receptor beta chains follows, all from one sample in a study of blood T cell repertoires in COVID-19. Libraries were prepared by immunoSEQ multiplex PCR; TCRdb keeps only in-frame clonotypes and omits some of them. This table has roughly 250,000 clones, roughly 90% appearing once. Source material: peripheral blood. The receptors were sampled from a woman in her thirties or forties who had recovered from COVID-19. CDR3s include the opening cysteine and the closing phenylalanine or tryptophan. The D gene is left open where the match is weak. Clone size is stated in some rows and not others, as once, few, many or a class when expanded.

D gene,J gene,V gene,clone size,CDR3 DNA,CDR3 protein
NA,TRBJ1-1,TRBV7-3,NA,TGTGCCAGCAGCTTAGGGGTTCGGGGGAAGGGAGCCACTGAAGCTTTCTTT,CASSLGVRGKGATEAFF
TRBD2,TRBJ2-7,TRBV4-3,NA,TGCGCCAGCAGCCAAACAATGAACGGAGCGGGGACTTCCTACGAGCAGTACTTC,CASSQTMNGAGTSYEQYF
TRBD1,TRBJ2-3,TRBV19,few,TGTGCCAGTAGTGCCCAGGACAGGGCCGCCACAGATACGCAGTATTTT,CASSAQDRAATDTQYF
TRBD1,TRBJ1-5,TRBV4-1,NA,TGCGCCAGCAGCCAAGGGACAGGGCGTCGCAATCAGCCCCAGCATTTT,CASSQGTGRRNQPQHF
NA,TRBJ2-6,TRBV5-1,NA,TGCGCCAGCAGCGCGGAGGGGGGGCTCGGGGCCAACGTCCTGACTTTC,CASSAEGGLGANVLTF
NA,TRBJ1-2,TRBV27,NA,TGTGCCAGCAGTTCAAGAGAGGATGGCTACACCTTC,CASSSREDGYTF
TRBD2,TRBJ2-7,TRBV5-1,once,TGCGCCAGCAGCTTGGGAGTGGGACTAGGGCTTCTTTACGAGCAGTACTTC,CASSLGVGLGLLYEQYF
TRBD1,TRBJ2-7,TRBV27,NA,TGTGCCAGCAGGTGGGGACAGGGGGCTGTCTACGAGCAGTACTTC,CASRWGQGAVYEQYF
NA,TRBJ2-2,TRBV27,once,TGTGCCAGCAGTTTATTGGCTTCCAACACCGGGGAGCTGTTTTTT,CASSLLASNTGELFF
NA,TRBJ2-1,TRBV19,NA,TGTGCCAGTAGTATAGTTACTAGCCAGGGTATGAATGAGCAGTTCTTC,CASSIVTSQGMNEQFF
TRBD1,TRBJ1-5,TRBV2,NA,TGTGCCAGCAGTTCACAGGGGTTGAAGCCCCAGCATTTT,CASSSQGLKPQHF
TRBD1,TRBJ2-1,TRBV5-1,NA,TGCGCCAGCAGCCTGCGACGGGACAGCGGCTCCTACAATGAGCAGTTCTTC,CASSLRRDSGSYNEQFF
NA,TRBJ2-1,TRBV6-6,few,TGTGCCAGCAGTTTAGAGGGAAACAATGAGCAGTTCTTC,CASSLEGNNEQFF
TRBD2,TRBJ2-1,TRBV6-5,NA,TGTGCCAGCAGTTCACCGGGACTAGCGGGAGTCAATGAGCAGTTCTTC,CASSSPGLAGVNEQFF
NA,TRBJ1-6,TRBV5-1,NA,TGCGCCAGCACTATAGACTATAATTCACCCCTCCACTTT,CASTIDYNSPLHF
TRBD1,TRBJ1-2,TRBV6-5,NA,TGTGCCAGCAAGGGACAGCCGTATAACTATGGCTACACCTTC,CASKGQPYNYGYTF
NA,TRBJ1-4,TRBV14,NA,TGTGCCAGCAGCCGAGCCCCTAATGAAAAACTGTTTTTT,CASSRAPNEKLFF
NA,TRBJ1-6,TRBV7-2,NA,TGTGCCAGCACCGACTTCAGTAATTCTCCCCTCCACTTT,CASTDFSNSPLHF
TRBD1,TRBJ2-7,TRBV11-3,NA,TGTGCCAGCAGCTTAGGTAGGGGGCCGAGGAGCGAGCAGTACTTC,CASSLGRGPRSEQYF
TRBD2,TRBJ2-1,TRBV14,NA,TGTGCCAGCAGCCAGCGTCGTGGCGGGAGATGGAATGAGCAGTTCTTC,CASSQRRGGRWNEQFF
NA,TRBJ1-3,TRBV28,NA,TGTGCCAGCAGTTTAATAGGGGAGGGTGGAAACACCATATATTTT,CASSLIGEGGNTIYF
NA,TRBJ2-1,TRBV18,NA,TGTGCCAGCTCTCGGGACAATCGGGCGGGGGCGTTCTTC,CASSRDNRAGAFF
NA,TRBJ1-4,TRBV25-1,once,TGTGCCAGCAGTGACCAGAGAGGGGAGGGCGAAAAACTGTTTTTT,CASSDQRGEGEKLFF